The clone carrying this T cell receptor beta chain has a single count. Some clones are missing from TCRdb's copy, which holds only in-frame ones; the method was immunoSEQ multiplex PCR. Of some 300,000 clones listed, 85% to 90% were seen once; the top ten hold 3.5% to 4.5%. The data were taken from a study of blood T cell repertoires in COVID-19. Clinical histories supplied by participants themselves formed the basis of cohort assignment. The CDR3 covers 15 residues. The germline V gene encodes CDR1 SGHRS and CDR2 YFSETQ. Trimming shortened V by 10 bases and J by 0 bases, and 16 bases separated the two germline ends.

Sequenced material: PBMCs or T cells enriched from blood (not recorded which). The gene calls are TRBV5-1 and TRBJ2-2; maybe TRBD1 (6 bases). The receptor was isolated from a man aged 30-40 years who had recovered from COVID-19. The CDR3 sequence: CASEIGGPNTGELFF. The CDR3 nucleotides read TGCGCCTCTGAAATAGGGGGTCCGAACACCGGGGAGCTGTTTTTT.